This TCR beta chain came from a study of blood T cell repertoires in COVID-19. Study background: Acute and convalescent COVID-19 samples came from the United States, Italy and Spain.

Clones were read by immunoSEQ multiplex PCR, and TCRdb kept only the in-frame ones, dropping some. The sample comprises a few hundred thousand clones, roughly 91% of which are singletons, and approximately 0.84% rests with the top ten. The CDR3 is made up of 15 amino acids. V was trimmed by 6 bases and J by 2 bases, leaving 15 bases between them. Germline CDR1 MNHEY, CDR2 SVGAGI. This receptor was taken from a man aged 25 to 40 with acute or convalescent COVID-19. Input material: peripheral blood. This rearrangement joins TRBV6-5 to TRBJ2-3; D might be TRBD1 (6 bases). As DNA, the CDR3 is TGTGCCAGCAGCCCACTCAGGGGTTACACAGATACGCAGTATTTT. Translation gives CASSPLRGYTDTQYF.